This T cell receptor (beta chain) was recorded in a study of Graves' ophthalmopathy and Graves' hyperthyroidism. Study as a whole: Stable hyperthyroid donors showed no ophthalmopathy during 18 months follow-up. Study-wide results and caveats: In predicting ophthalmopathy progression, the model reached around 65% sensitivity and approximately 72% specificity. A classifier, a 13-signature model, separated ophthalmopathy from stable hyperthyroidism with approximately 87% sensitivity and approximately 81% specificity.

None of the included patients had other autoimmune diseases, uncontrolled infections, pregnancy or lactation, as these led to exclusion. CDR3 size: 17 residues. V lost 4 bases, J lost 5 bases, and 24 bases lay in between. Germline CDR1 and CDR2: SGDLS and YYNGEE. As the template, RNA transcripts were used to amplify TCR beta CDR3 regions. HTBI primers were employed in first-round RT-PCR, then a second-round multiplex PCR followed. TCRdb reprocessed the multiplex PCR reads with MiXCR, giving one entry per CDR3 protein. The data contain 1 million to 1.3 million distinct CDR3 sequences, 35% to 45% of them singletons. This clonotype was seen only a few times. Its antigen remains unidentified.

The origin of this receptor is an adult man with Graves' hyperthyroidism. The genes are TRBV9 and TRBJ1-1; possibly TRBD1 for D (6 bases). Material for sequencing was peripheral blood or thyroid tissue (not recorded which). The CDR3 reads CASSKSTGGIFRTEAFF. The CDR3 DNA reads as TGTGCCAGCAGCAAAAGTACCGGGGGCATCTTTAGGACTGAAGCTTTCTTT.